This T cell receptor (beta chain) was captured by sequencing in a study of control samples from healthy donors and cancer patients (dated by TCRdb to 2018 to 2021). Based on the germline V gene, the CDR1 and CDR2 sequences are SGHTA and FQGTGA. The V end loses 4 bases and the J end loses 0 bases, and a stretch of 6 bases separates them. From cysteine to phenylalanine, the CDR3 is 13 amino acids long. The read is trimmed to its CDR3 DNA, 39 bases read in frame from base 1. The library was generated by the immunoSEQ multiplex PCR assay. In its TCRdb copy, this immuneACCESS table keeps in-frame sequences only and misses some clones. Where compared with another copy, unresolved V genes explain less than half of these, and the others have no known cause. The sample records under 200,000 clones, roughly 91% of which are singletons. Clones ranked in the top ten supply roughly 1.6% of the sample. Comments on this clone: The specificity of this receptor is unknown. The input lacks base qualities; no much larger clone sits a single base away.

The sequencing input was blood. This receptor was taken from a woman between 25 and 40 years old in good health. The receptor chain draws on TRBV7-3 and TRBJ1-1; no confident D gene assignment can be made. The DNA sequence is as follows: TGTGCCAGCAGCTCCCACTTGAACACTGAAGCTTTCTTT. Its protein is CASSSHLNTEAFF. Extended through the reference TRBV7-3 and TRBJ1-1 proteins, this CDR3 yields the full variable domain: GAGVSQTPSNKVTEKGKYVELRCDPISGHTALYWYRQSLGQGPEFLIYFQGTGAADDSGLPNDRFFAVRPEGSVSTLKIQRTERGDSAVYLCASSSHLNTEAFFGQGTRLTVV.